This T cell receptor beta chain was documented in a study of T cell changes during pregnancy in multiple sclerosis. Profiling relied on immunoSEQ multiplex PCR, and the TCRdb table lists in-frame clones only, not all of them. This table has about 64,000 clones, about nine tenths appearing once. CDR3 length: 16 residues. Germline V CDR1 and CDR2: SGHRS, YFSETQ. J gave up 4 bases and V 1 base, and 5 bases lay outside the gene matches. The chain is built from TRBV5-1 and TRBJ2-1; 10 nucleotides align to TRBD2. The clonotype was recovered from a female donor in good health, enrolled as a control in a pregnancy study. The sample consisted of peripheral blood, taken in the second trimester of pregnancy. CDR3 loop: CASSLTSGAQYNEQFF. Here the CDR3 DNA reads TGCGCCAGCAGCTTGACTAGCGGGGCTCAGTACAATGAGCAGTTCTTC.